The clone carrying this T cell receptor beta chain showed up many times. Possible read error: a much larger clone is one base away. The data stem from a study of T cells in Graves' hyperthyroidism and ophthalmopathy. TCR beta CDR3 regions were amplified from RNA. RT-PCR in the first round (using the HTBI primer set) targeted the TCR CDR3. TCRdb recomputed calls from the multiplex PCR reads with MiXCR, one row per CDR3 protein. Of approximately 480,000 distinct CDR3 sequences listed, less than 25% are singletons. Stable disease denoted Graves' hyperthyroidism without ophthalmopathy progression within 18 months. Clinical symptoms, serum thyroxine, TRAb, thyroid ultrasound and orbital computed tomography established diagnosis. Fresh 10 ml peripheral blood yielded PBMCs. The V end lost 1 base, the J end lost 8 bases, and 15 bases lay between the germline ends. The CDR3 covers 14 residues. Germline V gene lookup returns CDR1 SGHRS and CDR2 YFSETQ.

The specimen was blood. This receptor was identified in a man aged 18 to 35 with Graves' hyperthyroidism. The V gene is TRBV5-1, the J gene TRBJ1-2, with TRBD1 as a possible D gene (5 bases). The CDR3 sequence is CASSLKGEGRGYTF. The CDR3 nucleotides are TGCGCCAGCAGCTTGAAAGGGGAGGGCCGAGGCTACACCTTC. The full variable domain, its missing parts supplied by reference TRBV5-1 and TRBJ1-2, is KAGVTQTPRYLIKTRGQQVTLSCSPISGHRSVSWYQQTPGQGLQFLFEYFSETQRNKGNFPGRFSGRQFSNSRSEMNVSTLELGDSALYLCASSLKGEGRGYTFGSGTRLTVV.